The entry below gives a single TCR beta chain sequence along with its context. This clone was detected once. Its target antigen remains unknown. No quality values exist for individual bases; no much larger clone is one base distant. Library prep was done by the immunoSEQ multiplex PCR assay. For the multiplex PCR, a mixture combining 60 forward primers for TCR Vbeta segments and 13 reverse primers for TCR Jbeta segments was used. A multiplex PCR assay on genomic DNA amplified the CDR3 region of rearranged TCR beta genes. On the Illumina HiSeq System, the amplified TCR beta libraries were sequenced as 87-base-pair reads. In the original analysis: Across the 600 to 700 repertoires, a later analysis counted approximately 83 million unique TCR beta chains, some 11 million of which were shared by at least two donors. Raw reads were error-corrected and collapsed into unique sequences by a nearest-neighbor algorithm in which closely related sequences were merged to remove PCR and sequencing errors. To assign V, D and J gene segments, CDR3 sequences were aligned to IMGT reference sequences. Each retained sequence needed at least a six-nucleotide match to both a V gene segment and a J gene segment. A rearrangement counted as productive if the CDR3 had no stop codons and remained in frame with V and J, and every other rearrangement counted as non-productive. Following IMGT convention, CDR3 was defined as the stretch from the second conserved V-encoded cysteine up to the conserved J-encoded phenylalanine. In an earlier analysis of 587 of the donors, sequences lacking an unambiguous match to a single V gene segment were excluded. An earlier analysis of some 610 of the donors called V segments functional above 56.7% productive rearrangements and segregating when the between-donor standard deviation exceeded 5%. A statistical classification framework was developed to diagnose cytomegalovirus status using the catalog of TCR beta chain sequences. In a later analysis, V and J genes were assigned by comparing TCR nucleotide sequences against IMGT/GENE-DB human TR gene sequences. A later analysis assigned CDR3 sequences and most-parsimonious VDJ recombination scenarios with the TCRdist pipeline. In a later analysis, each TCR beta chain was defined by its CDR3 amino acid sequence together with its V-gene family, and reads lacking a unique V-gene family were excluded. A later analysis removed several hundred highly shared, low-generation-probability nucleotide sequences to deal with suspected cross-contamination and a sequencing artifact. A later analysis calculated a clonal expansion index for each public chain from normalized within-repertoire ranks of inferred template counts. A later analysis computed generation probabilities with a VDJ recombination model fitted to out-of-frame rearrangements, and checked the results against IGoR. A later analysis scored TCR-TCR, TCR-HLA and TCR-CMV co-occurrence with hypergeometric tests, applying a repertoire-size bias correction to TCR pairs. To estimate false discovery rates, a later analysis permuted the HLA or CMV assignments 20 times. In a later analysis, co-occurring TCRs were grouped with DBSCAN, and TCRdist sequence similarity was added when clustering was performed within HLA-allele-positive subsets. For co-occurrence clustering, repertoires with fewer than 30,000 or more than 120,000 public chains were excluded, along with a handful of repertoires with anomalous nucleotide sharing. TCRdb limited this immuneACCESS table to in-frame rearrangements with V and J called. A share of clones is missing; checked studies link under half to unresolved V genes, and the rest is unexplained. D and trimming were read from the DNA, whereas the V and J calls and clone size are those reported in that table. The sample data list about 150,000 clones, and 70% to 80% of these were observed just once. Over 6% of the sample goes to the ten largest clones.

This record comes from a study of cytomegalovirus exposure and HLA in healthy donors (dated by TCRdb to the late 2010s). For context, the study as a whole: An earlier analysis of about 530 of the donors reported 276 Gb of sequence data and some 110 million unique TCR beta sequences obtained from about 179 million T cells. An early release covering about 600 HLA-typed donors comprised about 300 gigabases of sequencing data and around 85 million unique TCR sequences. Of the 350 to 450 genotyped donors, 70% to 90% were placed in the genetic ancestry cluster associated with self-reported Caucasian donors. The aim of the study was to test whether cataloging public T cell receptors could identify signatures of past pathogen exposure. The T cell repertoires of 700 or so subjects were profiled by immunosequencing and related to cytomegalovirus serostatus. Along with the approximately 700-subject first cohort, a separate validation cohort of some 130 different subjects was used. To predict cytomegalovirus infection status, the study brought together high-throughput TCR immunosequencing, statistical association of individual TCRs with disease status, and machine learning. In a later analysis, previously published TCR beta repertoires from 600 to 850 donors were re-analyzed and high-resolution HLA genotyping was added so that TCR occurrence patterns could be studied. In the later analysis, no new phenotypic data were used to find candidate immune exposures; instead, reliance was placed on TCR beta sequences and their occurrence across donors. An earlier analysis of some 500 of the donors applied high-throughput TCR beta sequencing to assess whether each TCR beta V gene segment acted as functional or pseudogenic. Donor age, sex, ethnicity and CMV serostatus were collected together with the repertoire data. A later genetic analysis took genome-wide SNP genotypes for about three fifths of the roughly 700 donors and used that subset as a discovery cohort. All discovery cohort repertoires had been generated using a single sequencing platform. Class I and class II HLA loci were covered by the typing at four-digit resolution. The number of donors typed differed by locus, with 629-630 for A, B, C, DRB1 and DQB1, roughly 520 for DQA1, some 570 for DPA1, and around 460 for DPB1. About five DR-DQ haplotypes were treated as single units for association and clustering because of strong linkage in the cohort. On average, 235,054 unique TCR beta nucleotide sequences were sequenced per donor among 350 to 400 genotyped donors of the cohort, with roughly 18% of those sequences being non-productive. What the research found in general, with its limitations: A further reported finding was that TCR beta sequences accurately predicted the HLA-A and HLA-B alleles for most subjects in the first cohort. Because HLA typing was missing for some donors at each locus, association tests included only the typed subset. Some 16 rarely observed V segments, including chromosome 9 orphons, were excluded from the earlier analysis of just under 600 of the donors because counts were too low. When HLA alleles, especially DR and DQ, strongly co-occurred, TCR associations were difficult to assign to individual alleles. Because the 87-base-pair reads could not distinguish some IMGT-functional V segments, including TRBV6-2 and TRBV6-3, those segments were excluded. Specific HLA alleles were associated with around 18,000 TCR beta sequences at a false discovery rate of 0.05 in a later analysis. The authors suggested that the approach could potentially be extended to other disease states and immunological phenotypes. A group of highly shared sequence variants was considered likely to be a technical artifact of the sequencing pipeline. According to a later analysis, TCR association rates differed among HLA loci, with DRB1 alleles showing the most associated TCRs and HLA-C alleles showing the fewest. CMV serostatus was the only immune exposure information available for the cohort. The presence/absence analyses assumed that sequencing depth was roughly uniform across donors, and that assumption may not be true. A later genetic analysis associated a missense DCLRE1C variant with V-gene and J-gene trimming of TCR beta chains, and an independent cohort replicated the association. Most TCR sequences were observed very rarely across donors, whereas some public TCRs were present in many individuals. In this cohort, only TCR beta chains were sequenced, and detectable features were limited by the absence of alpha or paired-chain data. Correlated functional status among segregating V segments might reflect linkage disequilibrium, but an unknown experimental factor could not be ruled out. The classifier was reported to diagnose cytomegalovirus status with high specificity and sensitivity in both the original cohort and the validation cohort. Broadly in line with IMGT annotations, most TCR beta V segments showed up in productive rearrangements about 90% or about 30% of the time in an earlier analysis of several hundred of the donors. A later analysis found that HLA-associated TCR beta chains were more clonally expanded and had lower generation probabilities than equally common non-associated chains. A total of 150 or so TCR beta chains were listed by the study as associated with cytomegalovirus. In a later analysis, several top co-occurrence clusters were reported to appear linked to parvovirus B19, influenza, CMV and Epstein-Barr virus. According to a later genetic analysis, donors in an Asian-associated ancestry cluster had fewer N-insertions in productive TCRs than the approximately 710-donor mean. In a later analysis, most CMV-associated TCR beta chains were found to appear HLA-restricted, with HLA associations seemingly driven largely by CMV exposure. In vitro tests confirmed that three of the cytomegalovirus-associated TCR beta chains recognize cytomegalovirus antigens.

The cohort comprised fewer than 700 healthy bone marrow donors. At the time of sampling, every cohort member was nominally healthy, though immune exposures that went unrecorded were likely present. The donor tested CMV seropositive, placing the donor among the 290 or so seropositive members of the cohort. A peripheral blood sample was collected from each donor, and TCR beta sequencing was performed on peripheral blood mononuclear cells. The Qiagen DNeasy Blood Extraction Kit was used to extract genomic DNA from the blood cell samples. The germline V gene supplies CDR1 SQVTM and CDR2 ANQGSEA. Reading from cysteine to phenylalanine, the CDR3 counts 15 amino acids. Only CDR3 DNA is held: 45 bases, read in frame from base 1. V lost 6 bases and J lost 3 bases, and the count of bases not matched to a germline gene is 10.

This chain joins TRBV29-1 to TRBJ2-3, with TRBD1 matching 9 junction bases. The TCR was taken from a man aged 30 to 45 in good health and CMV-seropositive. Sequencing was carried out using PBMCs. The DNA reads TGCAGCGTCTACAGGGGGCGCGGGTCGACAGATACGCAGTATTTT. Translated, this is CSVYRGRGSTDTQYF.